Each of the 19 T cell receptor beta chains below was sequenced from the same sample in a study of OX40 agonist ivuxolimab in advanced cancers. Data came from immunoSEQ multiplex PCR; TCRdb stores just in-frame clones and leaves some out. The sample lists roughly 56,000 clones; roughly 80% were seen once. The starting material was CD4+ or CD8+ T cells sorted from blood, obtained in a trial of the OX40 agonist ivuxolimab. These receptor sequences come from an adult with an advanced solid tumor such as melanoma, head and neck, liver or kidney cancer.

V usage is TRBV11-2 and J usage is TRBJ2-3; 13 positions agree with TRBD2. In germline, CDR1 is SGHAT, CDR2 FQNNGV. This CDR3 has 16 residues. V was pared by 5 bases and J by 2 bases, with 4 bases of the junction left unmatched. CDR3 region: CASSRLAGGTTDTQYF. As DNA, the CDR3 is TGTGCCAGCAGCCGACTAGCGGGGGGCACCACAGATACGCAGTATTTT.

This clone turned up a few times. This chain joins TRBV2 and TRBJ2-7; 7 bases match TRBD1. The CDR3 runs 11 residues. Germline loops: CDR1 SNHLY, CDR2 FYNNEI. The CDR3 protein is CAGGITYEQYF. In nucleotides, the CDR3 is TGTGCAGGGGGCATCACCTACGAGCAGTACTTC.

The rearrangement links TRBV18 to TRBJ2-3; 11 nucleotides agree with TRBD1. J gave up 2 bases and V 4 bases, and 5 bases lay outside the gene matches. Per germline, CDR1 KGHSH and CDR2 LQKENI. The CDR3 runs to 16 residues. In DNA form, the CDR3 reads TGTGCCAGCTCACTCGGACAGGGGGCGAACACAGATACGCAGTATTTT. Protein: CASSLGQGANTDTQYF.

The rearrangement uses TRBV2 and TRBJ2-2; D is possibly TRBD1 (6 bases). The CDR3 covers 14 residues. Germline CDR1 SNHLY, CDR2 FYNNEI. V gave up 3 bases and J gave up 1 base, with 6 bases separating them. CDR3 loop: CASSEGQNTGELFF. DNA for the CDR3: TGTGCCAGCAGTGAGGGACAGAACACCGGGGAGCTGTTTTTT.

The CDR3 bases are TGTGCCATCAGTGATGGGGTTGTGGATACGCAGTATTTT. Protein product: CAISDGVVDTQYF. The rearrangement uses TRBV10-3 and TRBJ2-3; D gene uncertain. Trimming shortened V by 3 bases and J by 6 bases, and 10 bases separated the two germline ends. This CDR3 contains 13 residues. Germline-derived CDR1 and CDR2 are ENHRY and SYGVKD.

On this clone itself: The junction does not match germline at one end; this may be a read error. V gene TRBV2 combines with J gene TRBJ2-1; unclear D gene. Germline lookup yields CDR1 SNHLY and CDR2 FYNNEI. The CDR3 sequence is 12 residues long. For the CDR3, the DNA is TGTGCCAGCGGTGAGACCTACAATGAGCAGTTCTTC. Translating gives CASGETYNEQFF.

The V and J genes are TRBV10-3 and TRBJ1-2; no reliable D call. V was trimmed by 0 bases and J by 8 bases, leaving 16 bases between them. The CDR3 covers 15 residues. From germline, CDR1 is ENHRY and CDR2 SYGVKD. DNA of the CDR3: TGTGCCATCAGTGAGTCTCTTGGTGGCCCTAAGGGCTACACCTTC. Protein product: CAISESLGGPKGYTF.

This clone was counted a few times. The V gene is TRBV7-9, the J gene TRBJ2-1; 8 bases match TRBD1. V lost 5 bases and J lost 5; bases outside the gene matches: 8. The germline gives CDR1 SEHNR, CDR2 FQNEAQ (reference sequence). The CDR3 is made up of 15 amino acids. As DNA, the CDR3 is TGTGCCAGCAGCCCCCGGACAGGGTACGACAATGAGCAGTTCTTC. It yields the protein CASSPRTGYDNEQFF.

The chain carries TRBV10-3 and TRBJ2-2; 7 positions agree with TRBD2. The CDR3 is 14 amino acids. The trim removed 7 bases at V and 6 bases at J, leaving 8 bases unmatched. The germline V gene has CDR1 ENHRY and CDR2 SYGVKD. The CDR3 loop is CAINGGSTAGELFF. The DNA of the CDR3 is TGTGCCATCAATGGCGGGAGTACGGCCGGGGAGCTGTTTTTT.

CDR3 DNA: TGTGCCAGCAGCTTGCTGAATGAGCAGTTCTTC. It specifies CASSLLNEQFF. The chain links TRBV5-4 to TRBJ2-1; no clear D gene. Trimming pared 1 base from V and 7 bases from J, leaving 3 bases between. CDR1 SGHNT and CDR2 YYREEE come from the germline V gene (reference sequence). This CDR3 has 11 amino acids. The full variable domain, its missing parts supplied by reference TRBV5-4 and TRBJ2-1, is ETGVTQSPTHLIKTRGQQVTLRCSSQSGHNTVSWYQQALGQGPQFIFQYYREEENGRGNFPPRFSGLQFPNYSSELNVNALELDDSALYLCASSLLNEQFFGPGTRLTVL.

The chain joins TRBV28 to TRBJ2-7, with 9 positions matching TRBD1. Trimming at V came to 5 bases and at J to 1 base, leaving 6 bases not matched to a gene. Germline assignment: CDR1 MDHEN and CDR2 SYDVKM. CDR3 length: 15 residues. Here the CDR3 reads CASSAPGTGSYEQYF. In DNA form, the CDR3 reads TGTGCCAGCAGTGCCCCCGGGACAGGGTCCTACGAGCAGTACTTC. Variable domain in full (rest from reference TRBV28 and TRBJ2-7): DVKVTQSSRYLVKRTGEKVFLECVQDMDHENMFWYRQDPGLGLRLIYFSYDVKMKEKGDIPEGYSVSREKKERFSLILESASTNQTSMYLCASSAPGTGSYEQYFGPGTRLTVT.

This clone was seen once. The chain carries TRBV6-5 and TRBJ1-2; TRBD1 is a possible D gene (5 bases). This CDR3 is 15 amino acids long. Germline lookup yields CDR1 MNHEY and CDR2 SVGAGI. Trimming removed 1 base from V and 9 bases from J, with 18 bases in between. CDR3 sequence reads: CASSYYKDGTKSYTF. DNA of the CDR3: TGTGCCAGCAGTTACTACAAGGACGGGACGAAGAGCTACACCTTC.

The sample holds a few counts of this clone. V usage is TRBV27 and J usage is TRBJ2-1; 7 positions agree with TRBD2. The germline V gene encodes CDR1 MNHEY and CDR2 SMNVEV (reference sequence). Trimming at V came to 8 bases and at J to 5 bases, leaving 12 bases not matched to a gene. The CDR3 sequence is 15 residues long. The CDR3 sequence is CASLLIAGVHNEQFF. The CDR3 region has the DNA TGTGCCAGCCTTCTTATAGCGGGCGTTCACAATGAGCAGTTCTTC.

This clone appeared a single time. The chain uses TRBV5-6 and TRBJ2-7; D not resolved. V shed 0 bases and J shed 0 bases, with 7 bases lying between them. The CDR3 is 14 residues long. Germline loops: CDR1 SGHDT, CDR2 YYEEEE. CDR3 DNA sequence: TGTGCCAGCAGCTTGGAGAGGAACTCCTACGAGCAGTACTTC. Its translation: CASSLERNSYEQYF.

For the CDR3, the DNA is TGTGCCAGCAGCGCTCACGTGGGGCTGGGCGGGGCCAACGTCCTGACTTTC. It specifies CASSAHVGLGGANVLTF. V and J are TRBV21-1 and TRBJ2-6; the D call TRBD1 from the table was never checked on the DNA. TRBV21-1 is noted as a pseudogene. CDR3 length equals 17 residues.

The chain combines TRBV18 with TRBJ1-1; D uncertain. Germline lookup yields CDR1 KGHSH and CDR2 LQKENI. Trimming took 1 base from V and 6 from J, leaving 12 bases between them. The CDR3 sequence is 14 residues long. The CDR3 DNA is TGTGCCAGCTCACCACAGCGGGAGCCGCCTGAAGCTTTCTTT. Amino acids: CASSPQREPPEAFF.

The CDR3 DNA is TGTGCCAGCAGCTCCGCCAGCAGGGAACCTAATGAAAAACTGTTTTTT. The encoded protein is CASSSASREPNEKLFF. This chain links TRBV5-4 with TRBJ1-4; maybe TRBD1 (5 bases). Trimming took off 3 bases at V and 3 bases at J, with 15 bases between the two ends. Per germline, CDR1 SGHNT and CDR2 YYREEE (reference sequence). The CDR3 covers 16 residues.

In this sample, this clone turned up many times. V gene TRBV29-1 combines with J gene TRBJ2-1; no clear D. V dropped 4 bases and J dropped 9 bases, with 13 bases sitting between them. This CDR3 region has 12 residues. Germline-derived CDR1 and CDR2 are SQVTM and ANQGSEA. CDR3 nucleotide sequence: TGCAGCGTTGCTGTCCAGGCCATTGAGCAGTTCTTC. Residues: CSVAVQAIEQFF.

The gene calls are TRBV6-6 and TRBJ1-2; D unresolved. Trimming left V 5 bases short and J 8 bases short, with 6 bases between. Germline lookup yields CDR1 MNHNY and CDR2 SVGAGI (reference sequence). The CDR3 is 10 residues long. The CDR3 is CASSEVGYTF. The CDR3 region has the DNA TGTGCCAGCAGTGAAGTCGGCTACACCTTC.